This TCR beta chain was recovered during a study of T cells in Graves' hyperthyroidism and ophthalmopathy. Study findings and constraints: Ophthalmopathy got predicted by the model a median about six months before its onset.

This clonotype was observed a few times. Its antigen is currently unknown. This CDR3 is built from 18 residues. Germline V lookup: CDR1 DFQATT, CDR2 SNEGSKA (reference sequence). J gave up 3 bases and V 3 bases, and 11 bases lay outside the gene matches. TCR beta CDR3 region amplification was performed from RNA transcripts. Researchers ran a first-round RT-PCR on the TCR CDR3 using the HTBI primer set. Each CDR3 protein is one row after TCRdb ran MiXCR on the multiplex PCR reads. In the table there are about 560,000 distinct CDR3 sequences, about 14% of which are singletons. The sample comprised blood. The clonotype originates from a woman between 35 and 50 years old with Graves' hyperthyroidism. V usage is TRBV20-1 and J usage is TRBJ2-7; TRBD2 matches 16 bases. CDR3: CSARLQGLAGGLVYEQYF. In DNA, the CDR3 is TGCAGTGCTAGGTTACAGGGACTAGCGGGAGGGCTGGTCTACGAGCAGTACTTC.